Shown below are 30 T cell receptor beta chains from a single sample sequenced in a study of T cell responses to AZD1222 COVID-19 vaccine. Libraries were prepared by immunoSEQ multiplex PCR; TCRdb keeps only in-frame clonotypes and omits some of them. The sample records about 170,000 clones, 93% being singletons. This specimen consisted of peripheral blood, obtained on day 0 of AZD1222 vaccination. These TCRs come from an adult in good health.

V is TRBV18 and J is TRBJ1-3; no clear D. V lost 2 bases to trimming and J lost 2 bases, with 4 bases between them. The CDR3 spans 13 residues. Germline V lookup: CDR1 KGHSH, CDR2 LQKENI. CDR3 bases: TGTGCCAGCTCACCAGTTCCTGGAAACACCATATATTTT. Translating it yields CASSPVPGNTIYF. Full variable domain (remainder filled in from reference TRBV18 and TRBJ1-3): NAGVMQNPRHLVRRRGQEARLRCSPMKGHSHVYWYRQLPEEGLKFMVYLQKENIIDESGMPKERFSAEFPKEGPSILRIQQVVRGDSAAYFCASSPVPGNTIYFGEGSWLTVV.

This CDR3 reads CASSLERFEGNEQFF. The CDR3 nucleotides are TGTGCCAGCAGCTTAGAAAGGTTCGAAGGGAATGAGCAGTTCTTC. This chain uses TRBV11-2 with TRBJ2-1; D not certain. The V and J ends lost 0 bases and 7 bases respectively, with 13 bases between them. Germline V gene data show CDR1 as SGHAT and CDR2 as FQNNGV. This CDR3 has 15 residues.

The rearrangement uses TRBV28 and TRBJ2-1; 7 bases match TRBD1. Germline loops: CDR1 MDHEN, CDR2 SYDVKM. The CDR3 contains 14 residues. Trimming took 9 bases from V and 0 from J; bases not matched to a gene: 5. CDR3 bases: TGTGCCAGTGTGAGGGGGCTCTCCTACAATGAGCAGTTCTTC. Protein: CASVRGLSYNEQFF.

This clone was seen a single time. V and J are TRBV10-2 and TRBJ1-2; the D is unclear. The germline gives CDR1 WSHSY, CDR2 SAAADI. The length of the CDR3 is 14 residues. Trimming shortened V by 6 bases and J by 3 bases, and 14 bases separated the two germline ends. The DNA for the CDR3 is TGCGCCAGCAGGGAGGCACATTGGGACTATGGCTACACCTTC. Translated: CASREAHWDYGYTF.

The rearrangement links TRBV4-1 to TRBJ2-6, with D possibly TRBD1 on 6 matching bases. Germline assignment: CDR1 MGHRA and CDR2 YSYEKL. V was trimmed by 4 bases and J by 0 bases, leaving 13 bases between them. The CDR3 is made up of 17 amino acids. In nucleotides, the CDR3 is TGCGCCAGCAGCCGAAATACAGGGAGCTCTGGGGCCAACGTCCTGACTTTC. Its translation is CASSRNTGSSGANVLTF.

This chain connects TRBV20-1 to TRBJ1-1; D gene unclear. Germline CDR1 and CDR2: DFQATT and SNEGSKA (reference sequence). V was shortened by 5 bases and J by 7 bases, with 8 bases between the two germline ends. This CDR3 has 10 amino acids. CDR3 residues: CSAPGSEAFF. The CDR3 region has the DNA TGCAGTGCTCCCGGAAGTGAAGCTTTCTTT.

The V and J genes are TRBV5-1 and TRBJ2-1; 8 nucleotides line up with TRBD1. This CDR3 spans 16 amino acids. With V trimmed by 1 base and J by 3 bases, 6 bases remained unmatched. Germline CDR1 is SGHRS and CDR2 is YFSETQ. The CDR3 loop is CASSLRAGGIYNEQFF. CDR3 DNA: TGCGCCAGCAGCTTGAGGGCAGGGGGCATCTACAATGAGCAGTTCTTC.

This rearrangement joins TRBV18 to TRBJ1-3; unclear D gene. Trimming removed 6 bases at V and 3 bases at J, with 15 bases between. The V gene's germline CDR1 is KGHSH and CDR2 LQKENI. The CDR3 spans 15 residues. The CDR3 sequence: CASSPGWAVGNTIYF. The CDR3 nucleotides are TGTGCCAGCTCGCCGGGTTGGGCAGTTGGAAACACCATATATTTT. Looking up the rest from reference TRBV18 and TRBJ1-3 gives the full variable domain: NAGVMQNPRHLVRRRGQEARLRCSPMKGHSHVYWYRQLPEEGLKFMVYLQKENIIDESGMPKERFSAEFPKEGPSILRIQQVVRGDSAAYFCASSPGWAVGNTIYFGEGSWLTVV.

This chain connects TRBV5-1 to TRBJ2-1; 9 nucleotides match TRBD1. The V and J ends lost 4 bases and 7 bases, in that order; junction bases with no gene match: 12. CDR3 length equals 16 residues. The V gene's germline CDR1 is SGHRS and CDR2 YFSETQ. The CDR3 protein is CASSPIGQGRANEQFF. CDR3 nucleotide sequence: TGCGCCAGCAGCCCAATAGGACAGGGGCGCGCAAATGAGCAGTTCTTC.

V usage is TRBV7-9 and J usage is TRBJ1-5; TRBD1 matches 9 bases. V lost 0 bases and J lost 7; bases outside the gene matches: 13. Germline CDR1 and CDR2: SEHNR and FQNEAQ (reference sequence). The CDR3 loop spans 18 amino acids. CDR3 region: CASSLATNRDRVYQPQHF. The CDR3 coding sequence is TGTGCCAGCAGCTTAGCCACGAACCGGGACAGGGTGTACCAGCCCCAGCATTTT.

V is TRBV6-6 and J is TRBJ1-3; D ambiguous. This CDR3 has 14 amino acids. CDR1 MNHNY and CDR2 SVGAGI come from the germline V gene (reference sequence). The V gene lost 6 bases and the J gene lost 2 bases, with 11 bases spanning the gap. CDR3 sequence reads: CASSPDQPGNTIYF. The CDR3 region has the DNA TGTGCCAGCAGCCCTGACCAGCCTGGAAACACCATATATTTT.

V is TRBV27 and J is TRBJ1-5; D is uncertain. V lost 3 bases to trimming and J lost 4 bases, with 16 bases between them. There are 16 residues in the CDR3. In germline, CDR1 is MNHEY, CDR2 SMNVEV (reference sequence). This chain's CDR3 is CASSFYLVAGNQPQHF. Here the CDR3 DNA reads TGTGCCAGCAGTTTCTATCTGGTGGCAGGTAATCAGCCCCAGCATTTT.

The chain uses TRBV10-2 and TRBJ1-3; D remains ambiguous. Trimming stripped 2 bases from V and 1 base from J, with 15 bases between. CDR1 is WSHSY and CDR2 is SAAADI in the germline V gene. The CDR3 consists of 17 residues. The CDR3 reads CASSERHGRSSGNTIYF. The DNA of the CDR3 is TGCGCCAGCAGTGAGCGTCACGGGCGGTCGTCTGGAAACACCATATATTTT.

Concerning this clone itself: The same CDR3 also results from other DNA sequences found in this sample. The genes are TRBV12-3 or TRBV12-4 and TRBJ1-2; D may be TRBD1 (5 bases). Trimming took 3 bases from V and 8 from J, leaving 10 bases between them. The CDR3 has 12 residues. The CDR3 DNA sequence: TGTGCCAGCAGTTTTGGGGGGTACGGCTACACCTTC. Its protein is CASSFGGYGYTF.

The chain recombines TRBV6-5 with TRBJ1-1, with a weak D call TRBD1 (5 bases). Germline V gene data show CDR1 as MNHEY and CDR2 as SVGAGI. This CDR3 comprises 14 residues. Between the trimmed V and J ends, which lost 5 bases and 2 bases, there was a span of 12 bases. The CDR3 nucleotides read TGTGCCAGCAGTATGCAGGGCCTCAACACTGAAGCTTTCTTT. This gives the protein CASSMQGLNTEAFF.

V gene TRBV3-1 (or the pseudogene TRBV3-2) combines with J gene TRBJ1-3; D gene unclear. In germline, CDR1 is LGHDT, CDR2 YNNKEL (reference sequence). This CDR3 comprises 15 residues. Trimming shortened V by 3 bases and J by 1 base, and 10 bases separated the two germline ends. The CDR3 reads CASSHEVKSGNTIYF. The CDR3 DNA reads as TGTGCCAGCAGCCATGAGGTTAAGTCTGGAAACACCATATATTTT.

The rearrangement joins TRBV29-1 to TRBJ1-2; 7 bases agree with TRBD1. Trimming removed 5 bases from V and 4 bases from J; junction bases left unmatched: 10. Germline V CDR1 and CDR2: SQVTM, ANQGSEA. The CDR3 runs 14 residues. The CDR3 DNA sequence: TGCAGCGTTAACCGGGACAGCTCCGTCTATGGCTACACCTTC. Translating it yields CSVNRDSSVYGYTF.

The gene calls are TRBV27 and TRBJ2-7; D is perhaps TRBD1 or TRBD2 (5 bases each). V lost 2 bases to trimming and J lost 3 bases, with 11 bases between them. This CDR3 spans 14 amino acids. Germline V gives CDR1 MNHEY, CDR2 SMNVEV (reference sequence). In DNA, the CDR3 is TGTGCCAGCAGTTTAGCAGGGAGTAACTACGAGCAGTACTTC. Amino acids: CASSLAGSNYEQYF.

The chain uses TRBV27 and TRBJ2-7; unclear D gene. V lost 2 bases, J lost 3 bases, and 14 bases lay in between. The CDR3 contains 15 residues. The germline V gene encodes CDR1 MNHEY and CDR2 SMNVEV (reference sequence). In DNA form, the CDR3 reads TGTGCCAGCAGTTTAAGCACCAAAAGCTACTACGAGCAGTACTTC. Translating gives CASSLSTKSYYEQYF.

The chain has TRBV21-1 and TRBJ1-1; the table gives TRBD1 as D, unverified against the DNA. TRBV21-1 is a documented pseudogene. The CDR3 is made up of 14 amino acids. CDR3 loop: CASSGQGRDTEAFF. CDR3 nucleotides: TGTGCCAGCAGCGGACAGGGGAGGGACACTGAAGCTTTCTTT.

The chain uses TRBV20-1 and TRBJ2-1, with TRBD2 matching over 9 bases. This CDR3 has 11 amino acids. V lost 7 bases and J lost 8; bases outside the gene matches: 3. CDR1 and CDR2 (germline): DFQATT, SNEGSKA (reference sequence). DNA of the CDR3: TGCAGTGTGACTAGCGGAGATGAGCAGTTCTTC. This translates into CSVTSGDEQFF.

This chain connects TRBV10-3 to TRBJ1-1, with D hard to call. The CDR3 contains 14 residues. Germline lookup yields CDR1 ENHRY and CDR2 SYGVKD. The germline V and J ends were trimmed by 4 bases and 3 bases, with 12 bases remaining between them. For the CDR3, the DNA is TGTGCCATCAGTGTGGCCAAAGAGTACACTGAAGCTTTCTTT. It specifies CAISVAKEYTEAFF.

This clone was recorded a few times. DNA of the CDR3: TGTGCCAGTAGTATGGGGCGAGGTGTCACCGGGGAGCTGTTTTTT. Its translation is CASSMGRGVTGELFF. The genes are TRBV19 and TRBJ2-2; a weak D match, TRBD1 (5 bases). V gave up 3 bases and J gave up 4 bases, with 12 bases separating them. The CDR3 contains 15 residues. Germline CDR1 LNHDA, CDR2 SQIVND (reference sequence).

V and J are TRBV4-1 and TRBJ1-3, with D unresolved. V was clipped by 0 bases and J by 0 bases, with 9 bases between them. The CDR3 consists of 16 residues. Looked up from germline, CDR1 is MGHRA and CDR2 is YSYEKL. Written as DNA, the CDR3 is TGCGCCAGCAGCCAAGAGAGAGCATACTCTGGAAACACCATATATTTT. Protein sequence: CASSQERAYSGNTIYF.

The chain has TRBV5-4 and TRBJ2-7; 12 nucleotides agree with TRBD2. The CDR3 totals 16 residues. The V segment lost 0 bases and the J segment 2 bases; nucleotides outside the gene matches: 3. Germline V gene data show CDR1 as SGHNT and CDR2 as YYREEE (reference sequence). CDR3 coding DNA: TGTGCCAGCAGCTTGGATCTAGCGGGAGGGACCTACGAGCAGTACTTC. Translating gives CASSLDLAGGTYEQYF.

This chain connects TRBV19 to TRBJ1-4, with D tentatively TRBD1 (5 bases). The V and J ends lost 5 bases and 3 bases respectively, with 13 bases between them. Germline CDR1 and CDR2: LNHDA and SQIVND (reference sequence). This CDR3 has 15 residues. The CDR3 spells CASSGRLQANEKLFF. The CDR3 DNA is TGTGCCAGTAGTGGTCGACTACAGGCTAATGAAAAACTGTTTTTT. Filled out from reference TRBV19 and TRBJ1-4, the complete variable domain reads DGGITQSPKYLFRKEGQNVTLSCEQNLNHDAMYWYRQDPGQGLRLIYYSQIVNDFQKGDIAEGYSVSREKKESFPLTVTSAQKNPTAFYLCASSGRLQANEKLFFGSGTQLSVL.

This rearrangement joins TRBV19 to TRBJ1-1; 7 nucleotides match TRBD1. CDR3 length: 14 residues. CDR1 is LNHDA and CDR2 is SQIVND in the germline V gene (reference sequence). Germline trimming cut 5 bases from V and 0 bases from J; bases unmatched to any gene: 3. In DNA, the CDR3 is TGTGCCAGTAGTCGGGACAGCCTGAACACTGAAGCTTTCTTT. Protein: CASSRDSLNTEAFF.

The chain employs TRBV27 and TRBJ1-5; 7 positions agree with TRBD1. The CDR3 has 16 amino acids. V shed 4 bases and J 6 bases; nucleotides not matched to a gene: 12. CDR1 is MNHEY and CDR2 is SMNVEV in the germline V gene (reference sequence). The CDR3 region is CASSSHRGSIGQPQHF. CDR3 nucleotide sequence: TGTGCCAGCAGTTCTCACAGGGGTAGCATTGGTCAGCCCCAGCATTTT.

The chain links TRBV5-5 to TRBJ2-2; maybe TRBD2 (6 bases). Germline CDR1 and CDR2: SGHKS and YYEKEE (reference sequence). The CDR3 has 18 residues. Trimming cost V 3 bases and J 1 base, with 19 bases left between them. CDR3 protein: CASSSRPDGGRNTGELFF. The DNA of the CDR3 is TGTGCCAGCAGCTCCCGACCAGACGGGGGTAGGAACACCGGGGAGCTGTTTTTT.

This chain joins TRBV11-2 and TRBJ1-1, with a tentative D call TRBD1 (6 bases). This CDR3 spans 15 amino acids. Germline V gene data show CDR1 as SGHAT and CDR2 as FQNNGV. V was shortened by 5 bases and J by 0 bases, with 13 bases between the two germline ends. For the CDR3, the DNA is TGTGCCAGCAGCCCGCGGACAGACATGAACACTGAAGCTTTCTTT. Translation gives CASSPRTDMNTEAFF.